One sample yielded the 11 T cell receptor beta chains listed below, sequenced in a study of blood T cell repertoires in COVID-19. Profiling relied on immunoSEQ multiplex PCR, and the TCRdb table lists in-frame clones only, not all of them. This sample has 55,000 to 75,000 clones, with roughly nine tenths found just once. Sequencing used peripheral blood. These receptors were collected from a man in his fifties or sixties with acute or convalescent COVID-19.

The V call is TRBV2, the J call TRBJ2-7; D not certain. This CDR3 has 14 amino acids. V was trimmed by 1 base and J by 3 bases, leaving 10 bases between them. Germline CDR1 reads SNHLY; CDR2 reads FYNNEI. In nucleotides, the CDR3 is TGTGCCAGCAGTGAAGGTATATTTCTCTACGAGCAGTACTTC. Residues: CASSEGIFLYEQYF.

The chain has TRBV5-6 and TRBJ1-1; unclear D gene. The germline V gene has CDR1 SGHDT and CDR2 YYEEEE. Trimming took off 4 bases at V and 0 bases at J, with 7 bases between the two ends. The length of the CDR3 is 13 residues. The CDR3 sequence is CASSLRMNTEAFF. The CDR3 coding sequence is TGTGCCAGCAGCCTGAGGATGAACACTGAAGCTTTCTTT.

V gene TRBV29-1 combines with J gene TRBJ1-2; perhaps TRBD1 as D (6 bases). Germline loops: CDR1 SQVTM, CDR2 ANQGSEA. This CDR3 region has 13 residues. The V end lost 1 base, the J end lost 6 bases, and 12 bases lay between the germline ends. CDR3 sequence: CSVEVGGQNGYTF. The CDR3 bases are TGCAGCGTTGAAGTGGGGGGGCAGAATGGCTACACCTTC.

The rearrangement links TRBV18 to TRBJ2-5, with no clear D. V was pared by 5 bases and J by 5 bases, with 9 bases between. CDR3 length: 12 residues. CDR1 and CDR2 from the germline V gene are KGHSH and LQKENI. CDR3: CASSSEWETQYF. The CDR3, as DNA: TGTGCCAGCTCATCGGAGTGGGAGACCCAGTACTTC.

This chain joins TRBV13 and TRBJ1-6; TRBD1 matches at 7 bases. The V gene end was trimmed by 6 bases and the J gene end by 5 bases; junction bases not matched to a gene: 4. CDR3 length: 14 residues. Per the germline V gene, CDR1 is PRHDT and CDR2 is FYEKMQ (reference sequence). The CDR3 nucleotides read TGTGCCAGCAGTTTCGGGACAGATAATTCACCCCTCCACTTT. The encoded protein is CASSFGTDNSPLHF. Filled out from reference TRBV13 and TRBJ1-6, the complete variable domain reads AAGVIQSPRHLIKEKRETATLKCYPIPRHDTVYWYQQGPGQDPQFLISFYEKMQSDKGSIPDRFSAQQFSDYHSELNMSSLELGDSALYFCASSFGTDNSPLHFGNGTRLTVT.

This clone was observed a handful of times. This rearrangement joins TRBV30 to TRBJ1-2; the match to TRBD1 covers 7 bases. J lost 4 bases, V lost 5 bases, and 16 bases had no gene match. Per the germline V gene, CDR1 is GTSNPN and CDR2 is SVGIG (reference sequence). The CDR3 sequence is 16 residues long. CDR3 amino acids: CAWSPDRGGSIYGYTF. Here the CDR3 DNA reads TGTGCCTGGTCCCCCGATAGAGGGGGCTCGATCTATGGCTACACCTTC. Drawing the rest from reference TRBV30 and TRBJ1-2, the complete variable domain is SQTIHQWPATLVQPVGSPLSLECTVEGTSNPNLYWYRQAAGRGLQLLFYSVGIGQISSEVPQNLSASRPQDRQFILSSKKLLLSDSGFYLCAWSPDRGGSIYGYTFGSGTRLTVV.

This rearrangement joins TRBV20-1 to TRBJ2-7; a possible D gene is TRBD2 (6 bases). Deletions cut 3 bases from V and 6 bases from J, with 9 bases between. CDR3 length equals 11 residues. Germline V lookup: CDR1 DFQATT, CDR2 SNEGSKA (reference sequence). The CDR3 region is CSARGTREQYF. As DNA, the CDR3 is TGCAGTGCTAGGGGGACTCGCGAGCAGTACTTC.

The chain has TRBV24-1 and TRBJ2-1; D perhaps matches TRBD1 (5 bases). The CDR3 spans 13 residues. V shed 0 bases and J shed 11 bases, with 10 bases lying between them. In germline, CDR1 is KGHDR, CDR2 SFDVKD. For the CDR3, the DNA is TGTGCCACCAGTGATTTGCAGGGCAAGCAGCAGTTCTTC. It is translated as CATSDLQGKQQFF.

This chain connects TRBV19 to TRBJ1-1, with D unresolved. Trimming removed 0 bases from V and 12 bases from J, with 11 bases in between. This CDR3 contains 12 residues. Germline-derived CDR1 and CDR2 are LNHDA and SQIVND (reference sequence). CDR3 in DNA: TGTGCCAGTAGTATAGATACGGGTAAAACTTTCTTT. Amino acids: CASSIDTGKTFF.

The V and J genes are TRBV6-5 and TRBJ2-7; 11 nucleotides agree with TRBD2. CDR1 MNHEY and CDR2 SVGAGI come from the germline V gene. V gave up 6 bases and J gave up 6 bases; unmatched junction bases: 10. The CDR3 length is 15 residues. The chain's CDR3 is CASRPLIAGGREQYF. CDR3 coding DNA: TGTGCCAGCAGGCCCCTCATAGCGGGGGGGCGCGAGCAGTACTTC.

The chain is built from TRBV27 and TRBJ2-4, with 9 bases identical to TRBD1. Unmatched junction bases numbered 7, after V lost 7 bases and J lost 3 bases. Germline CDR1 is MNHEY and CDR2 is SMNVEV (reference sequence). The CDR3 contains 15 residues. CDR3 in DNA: TGTGCCAGCAAGACCTTGACAGGGGGCAAAAACATTCAGTACTTC. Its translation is CASKTLTGGKNIQYF.